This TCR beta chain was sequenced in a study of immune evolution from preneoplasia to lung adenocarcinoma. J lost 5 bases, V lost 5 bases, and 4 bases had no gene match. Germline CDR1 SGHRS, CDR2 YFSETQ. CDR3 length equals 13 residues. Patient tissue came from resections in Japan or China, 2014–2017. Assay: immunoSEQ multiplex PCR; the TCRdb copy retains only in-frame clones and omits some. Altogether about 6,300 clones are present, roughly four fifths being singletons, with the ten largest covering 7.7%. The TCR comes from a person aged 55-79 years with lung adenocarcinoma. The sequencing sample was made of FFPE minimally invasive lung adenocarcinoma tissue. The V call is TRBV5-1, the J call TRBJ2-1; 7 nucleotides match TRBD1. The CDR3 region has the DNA TGCGCCAGCAGGAAGACAGGGAACAATGAGCAGTTCTTC. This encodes CASRKTGNNEQFF.